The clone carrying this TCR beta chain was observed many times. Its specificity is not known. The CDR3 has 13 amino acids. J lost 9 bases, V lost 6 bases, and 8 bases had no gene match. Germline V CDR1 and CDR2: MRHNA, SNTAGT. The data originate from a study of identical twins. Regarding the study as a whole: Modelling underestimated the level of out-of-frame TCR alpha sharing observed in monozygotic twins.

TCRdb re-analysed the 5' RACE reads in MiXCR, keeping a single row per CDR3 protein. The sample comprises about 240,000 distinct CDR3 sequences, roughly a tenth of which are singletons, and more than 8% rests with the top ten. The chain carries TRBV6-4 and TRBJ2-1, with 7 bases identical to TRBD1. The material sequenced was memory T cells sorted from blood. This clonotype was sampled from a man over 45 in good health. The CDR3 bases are TGTGCCAGCAGAAGGGGGCACGCGGGTGAGCAGTTCTTC. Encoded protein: CASRRGHAGEQFF.